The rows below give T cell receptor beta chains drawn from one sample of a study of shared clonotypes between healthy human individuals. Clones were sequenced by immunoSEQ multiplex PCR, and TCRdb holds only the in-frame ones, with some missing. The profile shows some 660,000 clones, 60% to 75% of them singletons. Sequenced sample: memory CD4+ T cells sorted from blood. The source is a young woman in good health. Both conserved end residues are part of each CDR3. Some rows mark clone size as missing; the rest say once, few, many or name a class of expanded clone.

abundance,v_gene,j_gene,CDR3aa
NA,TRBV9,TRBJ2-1,CASSVRQGAGNEQFF
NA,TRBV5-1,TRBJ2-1,CASSPRLAGGSYNEQFF
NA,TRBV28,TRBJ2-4,CASRREALAKNIQYF
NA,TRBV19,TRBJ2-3,CASSIERYADTQYF
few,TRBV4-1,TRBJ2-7,CASSQEPVSGTPYEQYF
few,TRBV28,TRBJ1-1,CASSPNRDGTEAFF
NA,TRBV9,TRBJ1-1,CASSVAPGQATEAFF
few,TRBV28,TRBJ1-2,CASNLLSGGNYGYTF
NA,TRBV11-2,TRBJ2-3,CASRRIAGGLESTQYF
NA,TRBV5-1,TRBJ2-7,CASSLTGEGYEQYF
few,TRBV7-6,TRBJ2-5,CASSLGQQETQYF
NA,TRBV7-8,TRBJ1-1,CASSLSQGARGTEAFF
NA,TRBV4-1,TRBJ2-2,CASSPHRGLSGELFF
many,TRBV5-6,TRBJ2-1,CASNSGAGTSGRANEQFF
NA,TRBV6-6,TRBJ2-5,CASSKFSQPQGETQYF
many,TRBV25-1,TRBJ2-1,CASSPRQQRSYNEQFF
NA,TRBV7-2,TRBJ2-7,CASSFQRDSYEQYF
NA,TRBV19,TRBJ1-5,CASSTTGTYSNQPQHF
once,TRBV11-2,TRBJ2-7,CASSGEEFSSYEQYF
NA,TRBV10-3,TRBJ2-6,CAISDRGGTGANVLTF